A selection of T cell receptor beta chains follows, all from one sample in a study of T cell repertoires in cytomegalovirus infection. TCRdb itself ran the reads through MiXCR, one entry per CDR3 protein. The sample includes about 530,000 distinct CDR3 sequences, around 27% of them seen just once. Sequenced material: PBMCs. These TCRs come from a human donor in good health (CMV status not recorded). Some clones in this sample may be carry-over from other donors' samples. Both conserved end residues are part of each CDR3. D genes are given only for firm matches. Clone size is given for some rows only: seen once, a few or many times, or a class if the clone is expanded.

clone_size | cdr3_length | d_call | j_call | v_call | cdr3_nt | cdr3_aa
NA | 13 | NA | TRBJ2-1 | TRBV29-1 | TGCAGCGGGGATGGTAGTAGCGTCGATGAGCAGTTCTTC | CSGDGSSVDEQFF
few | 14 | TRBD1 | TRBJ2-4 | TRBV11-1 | TGTGCCAGCACCGCCCGACAGGGGGGAAACATTCAGTACTTC | CASTARQGGNIQYF
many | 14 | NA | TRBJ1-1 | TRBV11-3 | TGTGCCAGCAGCTTTGAACAAGAAAACACTGAAGCTTTCTTT | CASSFEQENTEAFF
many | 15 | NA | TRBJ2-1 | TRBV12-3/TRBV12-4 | TGTGCCAGCAGTTCAACGACAGTTAGTTACAATGAGCAGTTCTTC | CASSSTTVSYNEQFF
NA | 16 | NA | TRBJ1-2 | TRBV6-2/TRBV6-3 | TGTGCCAGCAGTTACGACATATGGCGGGAGGCCTATGGCTACACCTTC | CASSYDIWREAYGYTF
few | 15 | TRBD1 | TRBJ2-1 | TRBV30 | TGTGCCTCAACTGCCGGGACAGGGGATCTGGATGAGCAGTTCTTC | CASTAGTGDLDEQFF
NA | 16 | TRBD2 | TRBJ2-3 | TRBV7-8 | TGTGCCAGCAGCCCCGGAGCTAGCGGGAGAACAGATACGCAGTATTTT | CASSPGASGRTDTQYF
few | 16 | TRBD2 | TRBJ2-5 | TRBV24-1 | TGTGCCACCAGTGCCCGACTAGCGGGGTTTCAAGAGACCCAGTACTTC | CATSARLAGFQETQYF
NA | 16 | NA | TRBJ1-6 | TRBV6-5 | TGTGCCAGCAGTTACTCGAGTGGCGGCACCCTCACTCCCCTCCACTTT | CASSYSSGGTLTPLHF
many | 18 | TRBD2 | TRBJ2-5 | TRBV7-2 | TGTGCCAGCACCTCGACTAGCGGGTCCTCACTTTACCAAGAGACCCAGTACTTC | CASTSTSGSSLYQETQYF
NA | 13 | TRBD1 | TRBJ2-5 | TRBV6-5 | TGTGCCAGCAATGGACAGGGAAAAGAGACCCAGTACTTC | CASNGQGKETQYF
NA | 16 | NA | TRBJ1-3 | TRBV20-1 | TGCAGTGCTAGAGTCGGGGACCCGAGCTCTGGAAACACCATATATTTT | CSARVGDPSSGNTIYF
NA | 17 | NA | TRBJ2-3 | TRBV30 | TGTGCCTGGATCTCCTTAGAAGAACAACGTATTACAGATACGCAGTATTTT | CAWISLEEQRITDTQYF
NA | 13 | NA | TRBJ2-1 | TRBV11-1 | TGTGCCAGCAGCCCCCACCCGGGGGATGAGCAGTTCTTC | CASSPHPGDEQFF
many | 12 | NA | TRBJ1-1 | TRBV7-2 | TGTGCCAGCAGCCGAGTGAACACTGAAGCTTTCTTT | CASSRVNTEAFF
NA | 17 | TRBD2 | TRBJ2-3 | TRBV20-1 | TGCAGTGCTCCTGGTGGTAGCGGGACTTACCTCACAGATACGCAGTATTTT | CSAPGGSGTYLTDTQYF
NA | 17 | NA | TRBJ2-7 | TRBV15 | TGTGCCACCAGCAGAGAACCAGGGGCGGGCGATTCCTACGAGCAGTACTTC | CATSREPGAGDSYEQYF
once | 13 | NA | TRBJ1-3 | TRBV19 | TGTGCCAGTAGCATTAGTACTGGAAACACCATATATTTT | CASSISTGNTIYF
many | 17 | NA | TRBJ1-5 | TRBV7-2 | TGTGCCAGCAGCTTAGTTTGGGGAACAAATAGCAATCAGCCCCAGCATTTT | CASSLVWGTNSNQPQHF
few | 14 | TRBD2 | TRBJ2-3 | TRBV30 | TGTGCCTGGGGACGGGGCGGGAGCTCAGATACGCAGTATTTT | CAWGRGGSSDTQYF
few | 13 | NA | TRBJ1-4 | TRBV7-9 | TGTGCCAGCAGCGAAACAGGAATTGAAAAACTGTTTTTT | CASSETGIEKLFF
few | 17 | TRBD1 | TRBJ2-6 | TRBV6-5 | TGTGCCAGCACCGAGGCAACAGGGGGCACTGGGGCCAACGTCCTGACTTTC | CASTEATGGTGANVLTF
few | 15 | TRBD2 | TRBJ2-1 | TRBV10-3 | TGTGCCTTCTCGACTAGCGGGAGTGTAAATGGTGAGCAGTTCTTC | CAFSTSGSVNGEQFF
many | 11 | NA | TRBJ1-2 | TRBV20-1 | TGCAGTGCTGGACGGCACTATGGCTACACCTTC | CSAGRHYGYTF
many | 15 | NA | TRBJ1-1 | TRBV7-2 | TGTGCCAGCAGCCCAATGGAACAGGCAAACACTGAAGCTTTCTTT | CASSPMEQANTEAFF
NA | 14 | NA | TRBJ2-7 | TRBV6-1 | TGTGCCAGCAGTTCCGCCATCGGGGGCAACGAGCAGTACTTC | CASSSAIGGNEQYF
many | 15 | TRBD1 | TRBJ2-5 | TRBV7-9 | TGTGCCAGCAGCCCTGGACAGGGCTGGAAAGAGACCCAGTACTTC | CASSPGQGWKETQYF
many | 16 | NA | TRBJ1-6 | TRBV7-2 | TGTGCCAGCAGCCCCCCGGGCATTGCCCTTACTTCACCCCTCCACTTT | CASSPPGIALTSPLHF
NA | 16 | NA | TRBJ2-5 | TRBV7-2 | TGTGCCAGCAGCTTAGGGCCAAGCGGCCCCGCGGAGACCCAGTACTTC | CASSLGPSGPAETQYF
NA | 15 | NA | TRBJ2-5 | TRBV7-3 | TGTGCCAGCAGCCCTTCCTCGGGGGACCGCGAGACCCAGTACTTC | CASSPSSGDRETQYF
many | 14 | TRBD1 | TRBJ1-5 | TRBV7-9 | TGTGCCAGCAGCCCGGGAACAGGGGGTCAGCCCCAGCATTTT | CASSPGTGGQPQHF
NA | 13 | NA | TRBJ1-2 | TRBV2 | TGTGCCAGCAACGGGGGGGCTGGCTATGGCTACACCTTC | CASNGGAGYGYTF
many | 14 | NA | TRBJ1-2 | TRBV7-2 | TGTGCCAGCAGCTTCAGACAGGAGGGCTATGGCTACACCTTC | CASSFRQEGYGYTF
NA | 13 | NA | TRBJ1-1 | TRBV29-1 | TGCAGCGTCTCATCCGGGGGGTTAGCTGAAGCTTTCTTT | CSVSSGGLAEAFF
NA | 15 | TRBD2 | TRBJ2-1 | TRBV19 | TGTGCCAGTAGTATACCGGGAGGGTCCTACAATGAGCAGTTCTTC | CASSIPGGSYNEQFF
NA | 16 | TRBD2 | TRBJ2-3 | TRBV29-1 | TGCAGCGTTGGAAACCTCGATAGCGGGAGGCGAGATACGCAGTATTTT | CSVGNLDSGRRDTQYF
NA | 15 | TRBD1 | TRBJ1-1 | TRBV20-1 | TGCAGTGCTAGAGATTGGGGACAGGGAGGCACTGAAGCTTTCTTT | CSARDWGQGGTEAFF
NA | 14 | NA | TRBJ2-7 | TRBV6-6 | TGTGCCAGCAAGCCCCGGGGTGGATGGGTCGAGCAGTACTTC | CASKPRGGWVEQYF
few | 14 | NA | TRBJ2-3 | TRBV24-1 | TGTGCCACCGGAGGATCTGGCAGCACAGATACGCAGTATTTT | CATGGSGSTDTQYF
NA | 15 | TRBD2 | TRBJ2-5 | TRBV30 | TGTGCCTGGAGTGGTTCTAGCGGTTACCAAGAGACCCAGTACTTC | CAWSGSSGYQETQYF
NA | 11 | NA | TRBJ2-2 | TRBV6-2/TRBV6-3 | TGTGCCAGCGGGTTTTCGGGGGAGCTGTTTTTT | CASGFSGELFF
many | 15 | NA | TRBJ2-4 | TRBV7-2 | TGTGCCAGCAGCGGCAGCAGGGAATGGGGAAACATTCAGTACTTC | CASSGSREWGNIQYF
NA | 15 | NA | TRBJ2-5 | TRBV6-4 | TGTGCCAGCAGTGACTTGAGCGGGCAGCAGGAGACCCAGTACTTC | CASSDLSGQQETQYF
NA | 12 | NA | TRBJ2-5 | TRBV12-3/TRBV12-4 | TGTGCCAGCAGAAGCGGGCCTGGGTCCCAGTACTTC | CASRSGPGSQYF
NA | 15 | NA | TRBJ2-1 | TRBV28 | TGTGCCAGCAGCCAGGGTAGCACGGGAGCTGAGGAACAGTTCTTC | CASSQGSTGAEEQFF